These 17 T cell receptor beta chains originate from one sample sequenced in a study of OX40 agonist ivuxolimab in advanced cancers. Repertoires were generated with immunoSEQ multiplex PCR, while TCRdb's copy carries only in-frame clones and drops some. There are 90,000 or so clones in the sample; 80% to 90% occur only once, and roughly 4.9% lies in the top ten. Sequencing used CD4+ or CD8+ T cells sorted from blood, obtained in a trial of the OX40 agonist ivuxolimab. The receptor set was obtained from an adult with an advanced solid tumor such as melanoma, head and neck, liver or kidney cancer.

This clone has just a few counts. This chain joins TRBV11-3 and TRBJ2-1; D is ambiguous. Per the germline V gene, CDR1 is SGHNT and CDR2 is YENEEA. V shed 1 base and J shed 9 bases, with 19 bases lying between them. The CDR3 runs 16 residues. CDR3 residues: CASSLAATVWRPEQFF. The CDR3 coding sequence is TGTGCCAGCAGCTTAGCCGCGACTGTTTGGAGACCTGAGCAGTTCTTC.

The V gene is TRBV30, the J gene TRBJ2-7; 8 nucleotides match TRBD1. Germline CDR1 GTSNPN, CDR2 SVGIG (reference sequence). The CDR3 spans 13 residues. J was trimmed by 6 bases and V by 2 bases; bases with no gene match: 6. The CDR3 nucleotides read TGTGCCTGGAGTCGACAGGGGAACGGCGAGCAGTACGTC. This sequence encodes CAWSRQGNGEQYV.

As concerns this clone: Germline is not matched at one junction end, which may reflect a read error. This chain connects TRBV10-3 to TRBJ1-1; 7 nucleotides align to TRBD1. The CDR3 loop spans 12 amino acids. CDR1 and CDR2 (germline): ENHRY, SYGVKD. For the CDR3, the DNA is TGTGCCATCAGTGAGTCGGTGCAGGGGGTTCTCTTT. It codes for CAISESVQGVLF.

The rearrangement links TRBV6-1 to TRBJ1-4; D uncertain. Germline V gene data show CDR1 as MNHNS and CDR2 as SASEGT. V was shortened by 6 bases and J by 1 base, with 9 bases between the two germline ends. This CDR3 is built from 14 residues. The CDR3 here is CASRLILTNEKLFF. In nucleotides, the CDR3 is TGTGCCAGCAGACTCATCTTAACTAATGAAAAACTGTTTTTT.

The chain is built from TRBV6-5 and TRBJ2-2; 7 nucleotides line up with TRBD2. The junction had 5 bases not matched to a gene; V was cut back by 6 bases and J by 4 bases. This CDR3 is built from 14 residues. Germline CDR1 reads MNHEY; CDR2 reads SVGAGI. CDR3 sequence reads: CASRETSVTGELFF. CDR3 nucleotide sequence: TGTGCCAGCAGGGAAACTAGCGTCACCGGGGAGCTGTTTTTT.

J is TRBJ1-2 and V is TRBV4-3; D unresolved. V was trimmed by 0 bases and J by 7 bases, leaving 9 bases between them. The germline CDR1 and CDR2 sequences are LGHNA and YSLEER. CDR3 length equals 13 residues. DNA of the CDR3: TGCGCCAGCAGCCAAGATGCGAACGTTGGCTACACCTTC. It yields the protein CASSQDANVGYTF.

The chain is built from TRBV7-9 and TRBJ2-2; 8 bases agree with TRBD2. This CDR3 region has 14 residues. The ends lost 5 bases at V and 6 bases at J; junction bases unmatched: 5. In germline, CDR1 is SEHNR, CDR2 FQNEAQ (reference sequence). The CDR3 protein is CASSRGGDAGELFF. CDR3 sequence (DNA): TGTGCCAGCAGCCGGGGGGGCGATGCCGGGGAGCTGTTTTTT.

This chain uses TRBV10-2 with TRBJ1-1, with unresolved D. Germline V gene sequence: CDR1 WSHSY, CDR2 SAAADI. V was cut by 6 bases and J by 5 bases, with 13 bases left in between. The CDR3 is made up of 13 amino acids. DNA of the CDR3: TGCGCCAGCAGATACGGGAGCGGGACTGAAGCTTTCTTT. Its translation: CASRYGSGTEAFF.

V is TRBV2 and J is TRBJ2-3; 10 bases match TRBD2. CDR1 and CDR2 from the germline V gene are SNHLY and FYNNEI. The CDR3 covers 16 residues. V lost 6 bases and J lost 2; bases outside the gene matches: 8. The CDR3 protein is CASRPMGLAPTDTQYF. DNA for the CDR3: TGTGCCAGCAGGCCTATGGGACTAGCGCCCACAGATACGCAGTATTTT.

J is TRBJ2-5 and V is TRBV6-5; tentative D call: TRBD1 (6 bases). CDR3 size: 13 residues. CDR1 and CDR2 from the germline V gene are MNHEY and SVGAGI. Trimming shortened V by 6 bases and J by 4 bases, and 12 bases separated the two germline ends. This CDR3 is CASSFRGRETQYF. The CDR3 bases are TGTGCCAGCAGCTTCAGGGGCCGAGAGACCCAGTACTTC.

The V and J genes are TRBV19 and TRBJ2-1; a weak D match, TRBD2 (6 bases). This CDR3 comprises 14 residues. V dropped 3 bases and J dropped 5 bases, with 11 bases sitting between them. Looked up from germline, CDR1 is LNHDA and CDR2 is SQIVND (reference sequence). The CDR3 loop is CASSMLAGNNEQFF. CDR3 in DNA: TGTGCCAGTAGTATGTTGGCGGGGAACAATGAGCAGTTCTTC.

This rearrangement joins TRBV7-9 to TRBJ2-5; D possibly uses TRBD1 or TRBD2 (6 bases each). The V end lost 0 bases, the J end lost 5 bases, and 13 bases lay between the germline ends. Looked up from germline, CDR1 is SEHNR and CDR2 is FQNEAQ (reference sequence). This CDR3 contains 15 residues. The CDR3 is CASSLASGGHETQYF. The CDR3 DNA reads as TGTGCCAGCAGCTTAGCGTCCGGGGGCCATGAGACCCAGTACTTC.

V usage is TRBV5-6 and J usage is TRBJ1-2, with D perhaps matching TRBD1 (5 bases). CDR1 and CDR2 from the germline V gene are SGHDT and YYEEEE. The CDR3 extends over 15 amino acids. Trimming pared 0 bases from V and 3 bases from J, leaving 12 bases between. DNA for the CDR3: TGTGCCAGCAGCTTGGGGGGCCAGGTAGACTATGGCTACACCTTC. Translating gives CASSLGGQVDYGYTF.

V usage is TRBV7-9 and J usage is TRBJ1-1; D is undetermined. From germline, CDR1 is SEHNR and CDR2 FQNEAQ (reference sequence). V was clipped by 5 bases and J by 7 bases, with 17 bases between them. The CDR3 is 14 residues long. CDR3 in amino acids: CASSPRRETSEAFF. The CDR3 DNA sequence: TGTGCCAGCAGCCCCAGGCGGGAAACAAGTGAAGCTTTCTTT.

A note on this clone: One junction end disagrees with the germline gene, perhaps due to a read error. This sequence joins TRBV30 and TRBJ1-2; a weak D match, TRBD1 (5 bases). CDR3 length equals 13 residues. CDR1 GTSNPN and CDR2 SVGIG come from the germline V gene (reference sequence). The CDR3 DNA is TGTGCCCGGAGATTATGGGGCCTCGATGGCTACACCTTC. Amino acids: CARRLWGLDGYTF.

The V and J genes are TRBV18 and TRBJ1-1; D remains ambiguous. Germline V CDR1 and CDR2: KGHSH, LQKENI. The CDR3 sequence is 13 residues long. Deletions cut 2 bases from V and 1 base from J, with 5 bases between. The CDR3 reads CASSPTENTEAFF. The CDR3 DNA is TGTGCCAGCTCACCAACGGAGAACACTGAAGCTTTCTTT.

The genes are TRBV28 and TRBJ2-1; D unclear. CDR1 is MDHEN, CDR2 SYDVKM, per germline. The CDR3 runs to 11 residues. V was cut by 6 bases and J by 5 bases, with 5 bases left in between. Here the CDR3 DNA reads TGTGCCAGCAGCCGCCACAATGAGCAGTTCTTC. Its protein product is CASSRHNEQFF.